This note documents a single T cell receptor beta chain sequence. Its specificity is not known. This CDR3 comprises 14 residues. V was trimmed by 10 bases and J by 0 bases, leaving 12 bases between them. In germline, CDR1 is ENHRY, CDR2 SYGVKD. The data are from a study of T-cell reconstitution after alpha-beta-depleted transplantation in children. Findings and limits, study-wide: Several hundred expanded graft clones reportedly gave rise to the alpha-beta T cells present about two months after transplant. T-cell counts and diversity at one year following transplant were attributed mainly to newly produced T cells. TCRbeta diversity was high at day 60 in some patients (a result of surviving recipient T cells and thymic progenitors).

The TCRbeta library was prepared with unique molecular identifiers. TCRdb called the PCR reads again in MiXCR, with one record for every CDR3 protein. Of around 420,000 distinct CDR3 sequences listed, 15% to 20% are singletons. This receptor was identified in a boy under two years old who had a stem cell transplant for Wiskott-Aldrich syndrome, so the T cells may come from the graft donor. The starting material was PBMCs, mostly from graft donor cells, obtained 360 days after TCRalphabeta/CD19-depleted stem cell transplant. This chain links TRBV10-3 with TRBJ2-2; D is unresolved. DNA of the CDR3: TGTGCCACCTTGACCAGTCCGAACACCGGGGAGCTGTTTTTT. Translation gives CATLTSPNTGELFF.